Following are 32 T cell receptor beta chains from one sample sequenced in a study of CD8+ T cells in alopecia areata. Reverse transcription of extracted RNA yielded cDNA, which provided the sequencing template. Clones were sequenced by immunoSEQ multiplex PCR, and TCRdb holds only the in-frame ones, with some missing. The sample holds 100,000 to 150,000 clones, about 50% seen once. The source material was CD8+ T cells sorted from blood, sampled at week 0. Receptors originate from a human donor with alopecia areata.

This sequence joins TRBV6-5 and TRBJ2-6; possibly TRBD1 for D (5 bases). Germline V gene sequence: CDR1 MNHEY, CDR2 SVGAGI. Trimming left V 8 bases short and J 0 bases short, with 11 bases between. The CDR3 runs 15 residues. The CDR3 sequence: CASGKGYSGANVLTF. The CDR3 DNA reads TGTGCCAGCGGGAAGGGGTACTCTGGGGCCAACGTCCTGACTTTC.

The chain recombines TRBV7-9 with TRBJ2-7; D possibly corresponds to TRBD2 (6 bases). CDR3 length: 13 residues. Trimming shortened V by 5 bases and J by 6 bases, and 14 bases separated the two germline ends. Per the germline V gene, CDR1 is SEHNR and CDR2 is FQNEAQ (reference sequence). The CDR3 loop is CASSIMMGGEQYF. Written as DNA, the CDR3 is TGTGCCAGCAGCATAATGATGGGAGGCGAGCAGTACTTC.

The chain employs TRBV27 and TRBJ1-2; D unresolved. The CDR3 has 14 residues. Germline V gene lookup returns CDR1 MNHEY and CDR2 SMNVEV (reference sequence). Trimming stripped 6 bases from V and 2 bases from J, with 13 bases between. CDR3 sequence: CASSEARRNYGYTF. The CDR3 nucleotides are TGTGCCAGCAGCGAGGCGAGGAGAAACTATGGCTACACCTTC.

There are a few counts of this clone. The chain is built from TRBV29-1 and TRBJ2-3, with a tentative D call TRBD1 (5 bases). Germline lookup yields CDR1 SQVTM and CDR2 ANQGSEA. CDR3 length: 13 residues. The V and J ends lost 4 bases and 2 bases respectively, with 10 bases between them. The CDR3, as DNA: TGCAGCGTTGGGGGCCAAAACACAGATACGCAGTATTTT. It is translated as CSVGGQNTDTQYF.

This clone was counted a single time. This chain links TRBV29-1 with TRBJ1-2; 7 bases match TRBD1. After removal of 4 bases from V and 6 bases from J, the junction contained 11 bases not matched to a gene. The CDR3 has 14 residues. In germline, CDR1 is SQVTM, CDR2 ANQGSEA. DNA of the CDR3: TGCAGCGTTGTTCATGAACAGGGGAGGGATGGCTACACCTTC. This codes for CSVVHEQGRDGYTF.

This clone was seen a few times. The chain has TRBV2 and TRBJ2-1, with 8 bases matching TRBD2. There are 16 residues in the CDR3. CDR1 SNHLY and CDR2 FYNNEI come from the germline V gene. The junction had 14 bases not matched to a gene; V was cut back by 5 bases and J by 8 bases. In DNA, the CDR3 is TGTGCCAGCAGTTCCCCCGGCGCGGGGGGCGGGGATGAGCAGTTCTTC. Its translation is CASSSPGAGGGDEQFF.

This clone was detected a few times. This sequence joins TRBV18 and TRBJ2-6; no clear D gene. The CDR3 spans 16 residues. Germline CDR1 and CDR2: KGHSH and LQKENI. Deletions cut 2 bases from V and 2 bases from J, with 10 bases between. The CDR3 nucleotides read TGTGCCAGCTCACCATCCCCAGGAGCTGGGGCCAACGTCCTGACTTTC. Translating it yields CASSPSPGAGANVLTF.

V gene TRBV6-6 combines with J gene TRBJ1-5; 8 positions agree with TRBD1. With 10 bases clipped from V and 1 base from J, the junction kept 6 bases outside the gene matches. The CDR3 sequence is 14 residues long. Germline CDR1 reads MNHNY; CDR2 reads SVGAGI (reference sequence). CDR3 in amino acids: CATTGGGSNQPQHF. As DNA, the CDR3 is TGTGCCACAACAGGGGGGGGGAGCAATCAGCCCCAGCATTTT.

The J gene is TRBJ1-4, the V gene TRBV5-1, with D possibly being TRBD1 (5 bases). The CDR3 length is 15 residues. Germline values: CDR1 SGHRS, CDR2 YFSETQ. V was clipped by 6 bases and J by 4 bases, with 16 bases between them. CDR3 sequence: CASTITGRFNEKLFF. The CDR3 bases are TGCGCCAGCACCATAACAGGCCGGTTTAATGAAAAACTGTTTTTT.

This clone has only a few counts. The chain uses TRBV7-9 and TRBJ1-1, with D perhaps matching TRBD1 (5 bases). Per germline, CDR1 SEHNR and CDR2 FQNEAQ (reference sequence). The CDR3 has 13 residues. Trimming took off 5 bases at V and 3 bases at J, with 10 bases between the two ends. CDR3 amino acids: CASSPRGDTEAFF. CDR3 bases: TGTGCCAGCAGCCCACGGGGCGACACTGAAGCTTTCTTT.

V and J are TRBV4-2 and TRBJ2-1; tentatively, D is TRBD2 (6 bases). V lost 0 bases to trimming and J lost 7 bases, with 13 bases between them. Germline V lookup: CDR1 LGHNA, CDR2 YNFKEQ. The CDR3 has 15 residues. The CDR3 region has the DNA TGTGCCAGCAGCCAAGAGCGTCGGGGGTGGAATGAGCAGTTCTTC. Its protein product is CASSQERRGWNEQFF.

The chain carries TRBV29-1 and TRBJ1-1, with a tentative D call TRBD1 (6 bases). Germline loops: CDR1 SQVTM, CDR2 ANQGSEA. V lost 7 bases and J lost 1, with 10 bases in between. The CDR3 runs 12 residues. CDR3 DNA sequence: TGCAGCGGGACAGTCCAGAACACTGAAGCTTTCTTT. Translated, it gives CSGTVQNTEAFF.

The CDR3 loop reads CAWAVDSYTEAFF. In DNA, the CDR3 is TGTGCCTGGGCCGTTGACAGTTACACTGAAGCTTTCTTT. The chain is built from TRBV30 and TRBJ1-1; tentative D call: TRBD1 (5 bases). With 5 bases removed from V and 3 bases from J, the gap between germline ends came to 13 bases. There are 13 residues in the CDR3. Per the germline V gene, CDR1 is GTSNPN and CDR2 is SVGIG (reference sequence).

V and J are TRBV4-1 and TRBJ2-7, with a weak D call TRBD1 (6 bases). CDR1 is MGHRA, CDR2 YSYEKL, per germline. V dropped 4 bases and J dropped 2 bases, with 12 bases sitting between them. This CDR3 contains 14 residues. In DNA, the CDR3 is TGCGCCAGCAGCCCGACAGGCGACGCCTACGAGCAGTACTTC. Its translation: CASSPTGDAYEQYF.

The J gene is TRBJ1-1, the V gene TRBV9, with TRBD1 matching 12 bases. V shed 4 bases and J 5 bases; nucleotides not matched to a gene: 9. The germline V gene encodes CDR1 SGDLS and CDR2 YYNGEE. The CDR3 is 16 amino acids. CDR3 residues: CASSPGTGGASTEAFF. As DNA, the CDR3 is TGTGCCAGCAGCCCCGGGACAGGGGGCGCGTCGACTGAAGCTTTCTTT. Based on the CDR3 plus reference TRBV9 and TRBJ1-1, the full variable domain is DSGVTQTPKHLITATGQRVTLRCSPRSGDLSVYWYQQSLDQGLQFLIQYYNGEERAKGNILERFSAQQFPDLHSELNLSSLELGDSALYFCASSPGTGGASTEAFFGQGTRLTVV.

The V and J genes are TRBV15 and TRBJ1-2; the D gene is possibly TRBD1 (5 bases). Between the trimmed V and J ends, which lost 3 bases and 7 bases, there was a span of 15 bases. CDR3 length: 14 amino acids. Germline CDR1 is LNHNV and CDR2 is YYDKDF (reference sequence). This chain's CDR3 is CATSRKSGTSGYTF. The CDR3 DNA follows: TGTGCCACCAGCAGGAAATCAGGGACCTCTGGCTACACCTTC.

In this sample, this clone turned up once. The chain couples TRBV7-6 to TRBJ2-5; possibly TRBD1 or TRBD2 for D (7 bases each). The germline CDR1 and CDR2 sequences are SGHVS and FNYEAQ. CDR3 length: 18 residues. Trimming took 5 bases from V and 2 from J, leaving 24 bases between them. The CDR3 nucleotides read TGTGCCAGCAGCCAAGATGTCCCCCAGGGGGAGGGTCAAGAGACCCAGTACTTC. The encoded protein is CASSQDVPQGEGQETQYF.

Ten or more counts support this clone. This chain connects TRBV7-9 to TRBJ2-7; D tentatively fits TRBD1 or TRBD2 (5 bases each). The V gene's germline CDR1 is SEHNR and CDR2 FQNEAQ (reference sequence). V gave up 1 base and J gave up 1 base, with 17 bases separating them. The CDR3 has 17 amino acids. DNA for the CDR3: TGTGCCAGCAGCTTAGGTCGGGGCCTGAACCCTTCCTACGAGCAGTACTTC. It encodes CASSLGRGLNPSYEQYF.

This chain connects TRBV13 to TRBJ2-1; 10 nucleotides line up with TRBD2. The CDR3 is 15 amino acids. The germline V gene encodes CDR1 PRHDT and CDR2 FYEKMQ (reference sequence). Germline trimming cut 5 bases from V and 6 bases from J; bases unmatched to any gene: 7. The CDR3 region is CASSPGAGGPNEQFF. The CDR3 DNA sequence: TGTGCCAGCAGCCCAGGAGCGGGGGGGCCCAATGAGCAGTTCTTC.

V gene TRBV15 combines with J gene TRBJ2-5; possibly TRBD1 for D (6 bases). Germline-derived CDR1 and CDR2 are LNHNV and YYDKDF (reference sequence). V lost 1 base, J lost 1 base, and 7 bases lay in between. The CDR3 is 14 amino acids. The CDR3 DNA follows: TGTGCCACCAGCAGAGGACAGGTCCAAGAGACCCAGTACTTC. Encoded protein: CATSRGQVQETQYF.

The chain joins TRBV29-1 to TRBJ2-5, with D uncertain. Trimming took 7 bases from V and 0 from J, leaving 3 bases between them. In germline, CDR1 is SQVTM, CDR2 ANQGSEA. The CDR3 extends over 10 amino acids. The CDR3 nucleotides are TGCAGCGCCCACCAAGAGACCCAGTACTTC. It encodes CSAHQETQYF. Using reference TRBV29-1 and TRBJ2-5 for the parts outside the CDR3, the full variable domain is SAVISQKPSRDICQRGTSLTIQCQVDSQVTMMFWYRQQPGQSLTLIATANQGSEATYESGFVIDKFPISRPNLTFSTLTVSNMSPEDSSIYLCSAHQETQYFGPGTRLLVL.

The sample holds a few counts of this clone. This rearrangement joins TRBV11-2 to TRBJ2-7; tentatively, D is TRBD1 or TRBD2 (5 bases each). Germline lookup yields CDR1 SGHAT and CDR2 FQNNGV. V lost 4 bases and J 2 bases, leaving 15 bases between the germline ends. The CDR3 sequence is 15 residues long. In DNA form, the CDR3 reads TGTGCCAGCAGCTATGGGGACGGAAATACCTACGAGCAGTACTTC. Residues: CASSYGDGNTYEQYF. Full variable domain (outside the CDR3, taken from reference TRBV11-2 and TRBJ2-7): EAGVAQSPRYKIIEKRQSVAFWCNPISGHATLYWYQQILGQGPKLLIQFQNNGVVDDSQLPKDRFSAERLKGVDSTLKIQPAKLEDSAVYLCASSYGDGNTYEQYFGPGTRLTVT.

This chain connects TRBV5-6 to TRBJ1-5, with 8 bases matching TRBD1. The trim removed 4 bases at V and 2 bases at J, leaving 8 bases unmatched. The CDR3 extends over 16 amino acids. Germline CDR1 SGHDT, CDR2 YYEEEE. The chain's CDR3 is CASSQGAGPGNQPQHF. CDR3 coding DNA: TGTGCCAGCAGCCAGGGGGCAGGGCCGGGCAATCAGCCCCAGCATTTT. Full variable domain (missing parts from reference TRBV5-6 and TRBJ1-5): DAGVTQSPTHLIKTRGQQVTLRCSPKSGHDTVSWYQQALGQGPQFIFQYYEEEERQRGNFPDRFSGHQFPNYSSELNVNALLLGDSALYLCASSQGAGPGNQPQHFGDGTRLSIL.

The V call is TRBV25-1, the J call TRBJ1-1; D is uncertain. V gave up 5 bases and J gave up 1 base, with 8 bases separating them. The CDR3 is made up of 13 amino acids. The germline V gene has CDR1 MGHDK and CDR2 SYGVNS. CDR3: CASSIGRNTEAFF. The DNA for the CDR3 is TGTGCCAGCAGTATAGGGAGGAACACTGAAGCTTTCTTT.

This chain uses TRBV9 with TRBJ1-1, with 8 bases aligning to TRBD1. The trim removed 3 bases at V and 0 bases at J, leaving 4 bases unmatched. Germline V CDR1 and CDR2: SGDLS, YYNGEE. This CDR3 region has 15 residues. CDR3 residues: CASSDYRGMNTEAFF. The CDR3 nucleotides read TGTGCCAGCAGCGACTACAGGGGGATGAACACTGAAGCTTTCTTT.

This clone occurred a few times. The J gene is TRBJ2-1, the V gene TRBV21-1. TRBV21-1 is recorded as a pseudogene. The CDR3 covers 14 residues. In DNA, the CDR3 is TGTGCCAGCAGCAAAAACGTTACCCACAATGAGCAGTTCTTC. Its protein product is CASSKNVTHNEQFF.

The rearrangement joins TRBV29-1 to TRBJ1-2; a possible D gene is TRBD1 (5 bases). Looked up from germline, CDR1 is SQVTM and CDR2 is ANQGSEA. The CDR3 runs to 13 residues. The V end lost 3 bases, the J end lost 4 bases, and 12 bases lay between the germline ends. This CDR3 reads CSVDRSQGYGYTF. CDR3 coding DNA: TGCAGCGTTGACAGGTCCCAGGGCTATGGCTACACCTTC.

This clone was counted between two and nine times. The V and J genes are TRBV11-2 and TRBJ2-5; 10 bases match TRBD2. The J segment lost 1 base and the V segment lost 3 bases, leaving 5 bases of the junction unmatched. Germline V gene lookup returns CDR1 SGHAT and CDR2 FQNNGV. The CDR3 length is 16 residues. The DNA for the CDR3 is TGTGCCAGCAGCTTTTTTCCTAGCGGGGGCCAAGAGACCCAGTACTTC. Encoded protein: CASSFFPSGGQETQYF.

The rearrangement uses TRBV19 and TRBJ2-7; TRBD2 is a possible D gene (6 bases). Trimming left V 5 bases short and J 1 base short, with 9 bases between. There are 13 residues in the CDR3. The germline V gene encodes CDR1 LNHDA and CDR2 SQIVND (reference sequence). CDR3 sequence reads: CASSAGTSYEQYF. CDR3 sequence (DNA): TGTGCCAGTAGTGCGGGGACTTCCTACGAGCAGTACTTC.

The V and J genes are TRBV29-1 and TRBJ2-7; 9 bases line up with TRBD1. Germline V gene data show CDR1 as SQVTM and CDR2 as ANQGSEA. Trimming removed 7 bases from V and 2 bases from J; junction bases left unmatched: 6. This CDR3 has 13 residues. CDR3 nucleotides: TGCAGCGCCTGGACAGGGGTCACCTACGAGCAGTACTTC. Its translation: CSAWTGVTYEQYF.

This rearrangement joins TRBV29-1 to TRBJ2-3; no definite D call. Deletions cut 3 bases from V and 4 bases from J, with 11 bases between. Germline values: CDR1 SQVTM, CDR2 ANQGSEA. The CDR3 is 13 residues long. The CDR3 spells CSVESGSADTQYF. CDR3 nucleotide sequence: TGCAGCGTTGAGTCGGGCTCAGCAGATACGCAGTATTTT.

V and J are TRBV5-5 and TRBJ1-5, with 7 positions matching TRBD1. CDR3 length: 15 residues. The V segment lost 6 bases and the J segment 3 bases; nucleotides outside the gene matches: 9. Per the germline V gene, CDR1 is SGHKS and CDR2 is YYEKEE (reference sequence). The CDR3: CASNARDSHNQPQHF. The DNA of the CDR3 is TGTGCCAGCAACGCCCGGGACAGCCACAATCAGCCCCAGCATTTT.